These 17 T cell receptor beta chains share one sample of origin, sequenced in a study of PD-1 blockade in classical Hodgkin lymphoma. All trial patients relapsed after autologous stem cell transplantation. Negative selection with magnetic separation was used to purify CD4+ T cells from thawed PBMCs. Here immunoSEQ multiplex PCR was the method, and the copy in TCRdb shows in-frame clones only, minus some. The data contain 6,400 or so clones, 80% of them singletons. The sequenced sample was CD4+ T cells from blood, obtained at baseline. These receptors were taken from a human donor with classical Hodgkin lymphoma.

This clone showed up just a few times. The rearrangement uses TRBV27 and TRBJ2-3; 10 bases fit TRBD2. This CDR3 spans 17 amino acids. Germline V CDR1 and CDR2: MNHEY, SMNVEV (reference sequence). Unmatched junction bases numbered 13, after V lost 6 bases and J lost 4 bases. This CDR3 is CASSSWGTSDYADTQYF. CDR3 nucleotides: TGTGCCAGCAGCAGCTGGGGGACTAGCGATTATGCAGATACGCAGTATTTT.

This clone was counted only a few times. CDR3: CASSYKYYTEAFF. Written as DNA, the CDR3 is TGTGCCAGCAGTTACAAATATTACACTGAAGCTTTCTTT. The rearrangement joins TRBV6-5 to TRBJ1-1; D unclear. The V gene lost 2 bases and the J gene lost 3 bases, with 7 bases spanning the gap. The CDR3 totals 13 residues. CDR1 MNHEY and CDR2 SVGAGI come from the germline V gene.

Remarks on this clone: This sample includes further DNA sequences coding for the same CDR3. The rearrangement uses TRBV10-3 and TRBJ2-3; 9 bases are shared with TRBD2. Germline V CDR1 and CDR2: ENHRY, SYGVKD. Unmatched junction bases numbered 7, after V lost 4 bases and J lost 5 bases. This CDR3 is 15 amino acids long. CDR3 bases: TGTGCCATCAGTGCCGCGGGGGGGCACGGAGATACGCAGTATTTT. This translates into CAISAAGGHGDTQYF.

The genes are TRBV18 and TRBJ2-5, with D maybe TRBD1 (7 bases). The germline CDR1 and CDR2 sequences are KGHSH and LQKENI. CDR3 length: 14 amino acids. Trimming cost V 3 bases and J 5 bases, with 13 bases left between them. CDR3 sequence: CASSPAGQRETQYF. The DNA for the CDR3 is TGTGCCAGCTCACCGGCGGGACAGCGGGAGACCCAGTACTTC.

This sequence joins TRBV11-2 and TRBJ1-6; D not certain. V was trimmed by 2 bases and J by 10 bases, leaving 18 bases between them. Looked up from germline, CDR1 is SGHAT and CDR2 is FQNNGV. This CDR3 is 16 amino acids long. This CDR3 is CASSLSPGGPGSPLHF. As DNA, the CDR3 is TGTGCCAGCAGCTTATCCCCAGGAGGTCCGGGCTCACCCCTCCACTTT. The complete variable domain, with remaining parts taken from reference TRBV11-2 and TRBJ1-6, reads EAGVAQSPRYKIIEKRQSVAFWCNPISGHATLYWYQQILGQGPKLLIQFQNNGVVDDSQLPKDRFSAERLKGVDSTLKIQPAKLEDSAVYLCASSLSPGGPGSPLHFGNGTRLTVT.

The chain's CDR3 is CAISPGEADTQYF. The DNA for the CDR3 is TGTGCCATCAGCCCAGGGGAAGCAGATACGCAGTATTTT. The genes are TRBV10-3 and TRBJ2-3, with D possibly being TRBD1 (6 bases). Deletions cut 6 bases from V and 4 bases from J, with 11 bases between. Germline-derived CDR1 and CDR2 are ENHRY and SYGVKD. The CDR3 is made up of 13 amino acids.

The CDR3 is CASVGDSRSYTF. CDR3 DNA: TGTGCCAGCGTCGGGGACAGCCGATCCTACACCTTC. The V and J genes are TRBV5-6 and TRBJ1-2, with 7 nucleotides matching TRBD1. CDR3 length: 12 residues. CDR1 and CDR2 (germline): SGHDT, YYEEEE. The V segment lost 7 bases and the J segment 10 bases; nucleotides outside the gene matches: 10.

J is TRBJ2-7 and V is TRBV7-2; D perhaps matches TRBD2 (7 bases). Germline CDR1 and CDR2: SGHTA and FQGNSA. CDR3 length equals 16 residues. The V and J ends lost 0 bases and 7 bases respectively, with 19 bases between them. CDR3 coding DNA: TGTGCCAGCAGCTTAGCGATCCGCGGGAGAGGGGGGGAGCAGTACTTC. Residues: CASSLAIRGRGGEQYF.

The gene calls are TRBV30 and TRBJ2-3; 9 nucleotides agree with TRBD1. CDR3 length: 13 amino acids. The V gene's germline CDR1 is GTSNPN and CDR2 SVGIG (reference sequence). Germline trimming cut 3 bases from V and 5 bases from J; bases unmatched to any gene: 3. The CDR3 is CAWSWTGVDTQYF. The CDR3 bases are TGTGCCTGGAGCTGGACAGGGGTAGATACGCAGTATTTT.

The V call is TRBV5-4, the J call TRBJ1-4, with 9 bases that match TRBD1. CDR1 SGHNT and CDR2 YYREEE come from the germline V gene (reference sequence). The CDR3 has 15 amino acids. V gave up 1 base and J gave up 8 bases; unmatched junction bases: 6. In DNA, the CDR3 is TGTGCCAGCAGCTTGAAAGGGACAGGGCAGGAAAAACTGTTTTTT. Its translation: CASSLKGTGQEKLFF.

This chain joins TRBV7-2 and TRBJ1-5; D is undetermined. Germline V gives CDR1 SGHTA, CDR2 FQGNSA. Deletions cut 0 bases from V and 7 bases from J, with 16 bases between. The CDR3 extends over 16 amino acids. The DNA of the CDR3 is TGTGCCAGCAGCTTAGCAGGCGCCAGCACGGCCCAGCCCCAGCATTTT. This sequence encodes CASSLAGASTAQPQHF. The whole variable domain, remainder taken from reference TRBV7-2 and TRBJ1-5, is GAGVSQSPSNKVTEKGKDVELRCDPISGHTALYWYRQSLGQGLEFLIYFQGNSAPDKSGLPSDRFSAERTGGSVSTLTIQRTQQEDSAVYLCASSLAGASTAQPQHFGDGTRLSIL.

This rearrangement joins TRBV5-6 to TRBJ1-1, with D possibly being TRBD1 (5 bases). Germline CDR1 is SGHDT and CDR2 is YYEEEE. The CDR3 length is 15 residues. Deletions cut 4 bases from V and 4 bases from J, with 17 bases between. The CDR3 loop is CASSLAGAGGTEAFF. In DNA, the CDR3 is TGTGCCAGCAGCCTGGCCGGGGCGGGGGGCACTGAAGCTTTCTTT.

This chain connects TRBV7-9 to TRBJ2-7; a possible D gene is TRBD1 (5 bases). Germline CDR1 and CDR2: SEHNR and FQNEAQ (reference sequence). Trimming took 8 bases from V and 0 from J, leaving 11 bases between them. This CDR3 is 13 amino acids long. The CDR3 sequence is CASDTGSSYEQYF. CDR3 sequence (DNA): TGTGCCAGCGACACAGGTAGCTCCTACGAGCAGTACTTC.

The J gene is TRBJ1-3, the V gene TRBV6-4; tentatively, D is TRBD1 (6 bases). Per germline, CDR1 MRHNA and CDR2 SNTAGT. This CDR3 contains 17 residues. Trimming took off 1 base at V and 4 bases at J, with 17 bases between the two ends. In nucleotides, the CDR3 is TGTGCCAGCAGTGACTTGGGAAGGGCAGGGGAAGGAAACACCATATATTTT. This sequence encodes CASSDLGRAGEGNTIYF.

The rearrangement links TRBV4-1 to TRBJ1-1; tentative D call: TRBD1 (6 bases). The germline V gene encodes CDR1 MGHRA and CDR2 YSYEKL. The CDR3 spans 15 residues. V was clipped by 5 bases and J by 3 bases, with 16 bases between them. Here the CDR3 DNA reads TGCGCCAGCAGCAAAGCGGACAGACCGGACACTGAAGCTTTCTTT. Protein sequence: CASSKADRPDTEAFF.

The chain combines TRBV7-6 with TRBJ2-1; either TRBD1 or TRBD2 may fit D (5 bases each). CDR1 is SGHVS and CDR2 is FNYEAQ in the germline V gene. The CDR3 runs to 15 residues. V shed 5 bases and J shed 6 bases, with 17 bases lying between them. CDR3 sequence (DNA): TGTGCCAGCAGCCCCTGGGGCCGGGGCGGCAATGAGCAGTTCTTC. Translating it yields CASSPWGRGGNEQFF.

The V gene is TRBV5-4, the J gene TRBJ2-2; D is perhaps TRBD1 or TRBD2 (5 bases each). V gave up 4 bases and J gave up 1 base, with 14 bases separating them. This CDR3 has 16 residues. Germline V gives CDR1 SGHNT, CDR2 YYREEE (reference sequence). CDR3 nucleotides: TGTGCCAGCAGCGGACCGGGACGCAGGAACACCGGGGAGCTGTTTTTT. Protein product: CASSGPGRRNTGELFF.